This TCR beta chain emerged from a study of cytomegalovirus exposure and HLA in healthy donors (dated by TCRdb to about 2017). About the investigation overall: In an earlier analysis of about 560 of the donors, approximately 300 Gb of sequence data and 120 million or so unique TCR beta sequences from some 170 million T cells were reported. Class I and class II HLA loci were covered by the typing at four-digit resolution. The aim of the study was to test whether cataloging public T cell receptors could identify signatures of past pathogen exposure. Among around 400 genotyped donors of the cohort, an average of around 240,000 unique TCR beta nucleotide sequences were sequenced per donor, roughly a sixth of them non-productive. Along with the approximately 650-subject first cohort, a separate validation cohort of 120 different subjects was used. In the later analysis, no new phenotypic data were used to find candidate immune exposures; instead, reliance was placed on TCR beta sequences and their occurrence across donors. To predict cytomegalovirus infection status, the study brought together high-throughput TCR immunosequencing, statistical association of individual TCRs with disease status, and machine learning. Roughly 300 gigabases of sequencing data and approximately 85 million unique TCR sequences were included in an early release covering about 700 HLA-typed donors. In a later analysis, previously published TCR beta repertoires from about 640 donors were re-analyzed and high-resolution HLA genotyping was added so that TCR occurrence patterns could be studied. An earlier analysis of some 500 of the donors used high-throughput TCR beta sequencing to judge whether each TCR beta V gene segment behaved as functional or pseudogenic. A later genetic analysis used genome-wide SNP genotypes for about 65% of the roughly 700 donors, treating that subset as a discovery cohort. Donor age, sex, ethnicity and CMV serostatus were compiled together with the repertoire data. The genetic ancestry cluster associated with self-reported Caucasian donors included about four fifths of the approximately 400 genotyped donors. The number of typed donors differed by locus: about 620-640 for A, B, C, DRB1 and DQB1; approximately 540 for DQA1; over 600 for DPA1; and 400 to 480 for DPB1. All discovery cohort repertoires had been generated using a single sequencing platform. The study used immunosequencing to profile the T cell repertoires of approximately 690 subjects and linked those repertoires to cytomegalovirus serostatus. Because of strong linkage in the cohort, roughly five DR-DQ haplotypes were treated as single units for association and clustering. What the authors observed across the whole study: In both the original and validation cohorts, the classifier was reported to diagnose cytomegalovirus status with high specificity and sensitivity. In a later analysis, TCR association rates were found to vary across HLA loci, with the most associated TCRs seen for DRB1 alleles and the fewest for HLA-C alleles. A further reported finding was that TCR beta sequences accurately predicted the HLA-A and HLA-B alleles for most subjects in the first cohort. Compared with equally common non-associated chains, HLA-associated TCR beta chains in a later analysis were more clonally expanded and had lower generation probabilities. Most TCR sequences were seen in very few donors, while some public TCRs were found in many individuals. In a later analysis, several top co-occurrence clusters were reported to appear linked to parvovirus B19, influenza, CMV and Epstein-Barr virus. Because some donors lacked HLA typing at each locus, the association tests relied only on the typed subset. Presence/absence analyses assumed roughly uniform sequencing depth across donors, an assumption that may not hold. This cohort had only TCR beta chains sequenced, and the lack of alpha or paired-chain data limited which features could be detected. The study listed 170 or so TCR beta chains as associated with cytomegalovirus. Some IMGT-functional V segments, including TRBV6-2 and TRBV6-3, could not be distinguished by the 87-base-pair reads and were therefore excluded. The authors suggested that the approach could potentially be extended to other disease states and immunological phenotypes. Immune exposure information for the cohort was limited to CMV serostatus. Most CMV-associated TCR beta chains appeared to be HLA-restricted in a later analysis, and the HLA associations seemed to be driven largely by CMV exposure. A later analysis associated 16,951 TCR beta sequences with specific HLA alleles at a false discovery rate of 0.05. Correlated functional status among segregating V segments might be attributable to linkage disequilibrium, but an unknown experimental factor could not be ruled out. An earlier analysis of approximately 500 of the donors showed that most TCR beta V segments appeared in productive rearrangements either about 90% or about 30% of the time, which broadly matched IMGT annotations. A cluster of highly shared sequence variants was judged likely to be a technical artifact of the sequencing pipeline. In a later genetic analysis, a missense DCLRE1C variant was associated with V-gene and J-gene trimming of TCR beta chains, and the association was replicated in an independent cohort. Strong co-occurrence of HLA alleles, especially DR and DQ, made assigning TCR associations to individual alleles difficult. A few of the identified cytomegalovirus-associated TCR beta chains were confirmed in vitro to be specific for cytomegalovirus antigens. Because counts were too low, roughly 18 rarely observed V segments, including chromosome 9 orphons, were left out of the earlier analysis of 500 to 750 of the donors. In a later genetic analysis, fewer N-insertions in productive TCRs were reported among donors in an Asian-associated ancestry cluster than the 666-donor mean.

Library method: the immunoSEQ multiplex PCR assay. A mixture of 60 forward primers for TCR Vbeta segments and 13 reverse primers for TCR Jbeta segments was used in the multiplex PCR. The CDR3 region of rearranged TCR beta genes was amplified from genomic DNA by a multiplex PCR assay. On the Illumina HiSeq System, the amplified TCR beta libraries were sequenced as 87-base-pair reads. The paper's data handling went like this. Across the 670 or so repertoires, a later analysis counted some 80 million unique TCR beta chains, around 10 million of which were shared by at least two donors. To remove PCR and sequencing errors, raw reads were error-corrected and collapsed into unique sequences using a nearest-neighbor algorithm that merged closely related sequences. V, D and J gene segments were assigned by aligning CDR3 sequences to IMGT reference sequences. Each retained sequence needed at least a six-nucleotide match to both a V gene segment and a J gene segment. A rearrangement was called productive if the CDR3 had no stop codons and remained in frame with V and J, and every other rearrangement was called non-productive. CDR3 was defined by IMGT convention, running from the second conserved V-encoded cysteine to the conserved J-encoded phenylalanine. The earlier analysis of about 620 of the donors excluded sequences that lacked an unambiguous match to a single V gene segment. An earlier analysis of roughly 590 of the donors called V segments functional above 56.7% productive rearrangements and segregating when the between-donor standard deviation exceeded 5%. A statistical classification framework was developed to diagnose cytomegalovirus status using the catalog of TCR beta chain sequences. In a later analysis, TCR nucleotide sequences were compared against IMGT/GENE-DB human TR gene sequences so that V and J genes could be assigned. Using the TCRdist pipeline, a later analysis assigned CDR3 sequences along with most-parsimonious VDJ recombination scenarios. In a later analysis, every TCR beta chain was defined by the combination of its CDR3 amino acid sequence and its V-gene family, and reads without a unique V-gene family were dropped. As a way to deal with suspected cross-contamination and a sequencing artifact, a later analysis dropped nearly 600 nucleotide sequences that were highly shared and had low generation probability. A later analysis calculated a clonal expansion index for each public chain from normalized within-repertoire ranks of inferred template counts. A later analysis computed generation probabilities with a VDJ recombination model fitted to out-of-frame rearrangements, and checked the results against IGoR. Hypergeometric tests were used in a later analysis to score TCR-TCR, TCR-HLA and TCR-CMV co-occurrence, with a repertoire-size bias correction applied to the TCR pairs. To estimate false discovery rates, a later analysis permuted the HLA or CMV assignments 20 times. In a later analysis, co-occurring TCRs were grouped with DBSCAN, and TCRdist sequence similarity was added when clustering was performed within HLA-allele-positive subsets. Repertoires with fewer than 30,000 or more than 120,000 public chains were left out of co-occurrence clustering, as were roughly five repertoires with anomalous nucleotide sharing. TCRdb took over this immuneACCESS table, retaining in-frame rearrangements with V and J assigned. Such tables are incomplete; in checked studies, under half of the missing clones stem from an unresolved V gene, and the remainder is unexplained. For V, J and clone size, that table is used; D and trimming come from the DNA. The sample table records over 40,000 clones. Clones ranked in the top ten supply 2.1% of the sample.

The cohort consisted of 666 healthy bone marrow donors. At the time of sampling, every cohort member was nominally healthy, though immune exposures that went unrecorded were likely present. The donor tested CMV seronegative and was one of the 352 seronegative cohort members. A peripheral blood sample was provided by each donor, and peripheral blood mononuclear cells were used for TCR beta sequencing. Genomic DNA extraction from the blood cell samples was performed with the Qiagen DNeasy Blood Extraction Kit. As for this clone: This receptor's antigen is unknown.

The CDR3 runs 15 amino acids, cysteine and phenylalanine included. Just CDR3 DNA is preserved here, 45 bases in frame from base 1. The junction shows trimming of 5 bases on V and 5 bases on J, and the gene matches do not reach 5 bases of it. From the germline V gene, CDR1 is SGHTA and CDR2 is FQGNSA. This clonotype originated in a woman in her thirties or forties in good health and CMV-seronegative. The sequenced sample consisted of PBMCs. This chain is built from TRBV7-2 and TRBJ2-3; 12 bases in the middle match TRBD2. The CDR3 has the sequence CASSRTSGAGDTQYF. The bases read TGTGCCAGCAGCCGGACTAGCGGGGCGGGAGATACGCAGTATTTT.